This T cell receptor beta chain emerged from a study of graft-versus-host responses after intestinal transplantation. Here immunoSEQ multiplex PCR was the method, and the copy in TCRdb shows in-frame clones only, minus some. The repertoire holds about 85,000 clones, with approximately 90% as singletons. V was pared by 3 bases and J by 4 bases, with 5 bases of the junction left unmatched. CDR1 is SGHVS, CDR2 FQNEAQ, per germline. This CDR3 comprises 15 residues. Points from the study as a whole: Allografts of one patient group, those with graft-donor T cell macrochimerism, had high graft-versus-host to host-versus-graft clonal ratios.

In regard to this clone: The antigen is not known.

The sequence derives from a human donor who was the organ donor for an intestinal transplant. Sequences were derived from unstimulated CD8+ T cells sorted from spleen or lymph node cells, sampled before transplant. This chain connects TRBV7-8 to TRBJ2-1, with 8 bases aligning to TRBD2. The CDR3 DNA reads TGTGCCAGCAGCTTTAGCCTAGCGGGTTACAATGAGCAGTTCTTC. Residues: CASSFSLAGYNEQFF.